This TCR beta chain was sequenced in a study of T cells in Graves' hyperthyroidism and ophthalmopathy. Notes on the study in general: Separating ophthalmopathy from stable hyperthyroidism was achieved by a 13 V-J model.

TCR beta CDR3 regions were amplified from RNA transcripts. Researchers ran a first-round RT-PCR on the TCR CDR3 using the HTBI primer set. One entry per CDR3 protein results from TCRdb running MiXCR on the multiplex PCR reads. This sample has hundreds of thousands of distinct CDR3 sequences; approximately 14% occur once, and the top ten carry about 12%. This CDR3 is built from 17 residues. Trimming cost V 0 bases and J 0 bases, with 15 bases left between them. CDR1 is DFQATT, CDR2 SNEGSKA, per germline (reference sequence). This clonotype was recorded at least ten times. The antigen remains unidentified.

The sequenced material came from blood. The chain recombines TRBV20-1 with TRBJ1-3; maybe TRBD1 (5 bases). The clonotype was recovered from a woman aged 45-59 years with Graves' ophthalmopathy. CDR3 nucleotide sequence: TGCAGTGCTAGAGAGAGGGACGGCGGCTACTCTGGAAACACCATATATTTT. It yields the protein CSARERDGGYSGNTIYF.